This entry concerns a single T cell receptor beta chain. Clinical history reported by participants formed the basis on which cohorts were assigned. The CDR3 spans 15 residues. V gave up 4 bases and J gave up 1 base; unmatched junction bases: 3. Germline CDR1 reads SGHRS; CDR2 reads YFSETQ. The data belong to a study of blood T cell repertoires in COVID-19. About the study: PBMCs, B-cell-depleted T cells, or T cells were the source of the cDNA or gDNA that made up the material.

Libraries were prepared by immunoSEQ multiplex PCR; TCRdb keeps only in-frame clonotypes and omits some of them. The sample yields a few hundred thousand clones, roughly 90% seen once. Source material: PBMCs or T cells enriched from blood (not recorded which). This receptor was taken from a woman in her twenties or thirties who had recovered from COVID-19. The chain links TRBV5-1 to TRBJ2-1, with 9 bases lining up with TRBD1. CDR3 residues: CASSPDRGSYNEQFF. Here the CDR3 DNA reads TGCGCCAGCAGCCCGGACAGGGGATCCTACAATGAGCAGTTCTTC.